This T cell receptor beta chain is from a study of blood T cell repertoires in COVID-19 (dated by TCRdb to about 2020). For the wider study: The collaborator samples originated in the United States, Italy and Spain and spanned the acute and convalescent phases of COVID-19. Where HLA class I and class II types were available, the types were taken from metadata supplied by the sample provider, not from assay-based typing. The material from the prospective study consisted of cDNA or gDNA derived from T cells, B-cell-depleted T cells, or PBMCs. The samples were drawn from two sources: the first 160 participants of the ongoing ImmuneRACE study, and about 1,300 subjects contributed by 6 global collaborators. The dataset comprised deeply sampled blood TCRbeta repertoires from subjects exposed to, actively infected with, or recovered from COVID-19. The repertoires were made available in a free public database intended to serve as a resource for research on the immune response to SARS-CoV-2. A de-identified subject ID, COVID-19 status, age in years and sex were almost always included in the sample metadata. Here is what the overall study found, with its caveats: The quantity of clinical and demographic metadata differed by source and by participant and was supplied without curation.

Of note for this clone: Its target antigen remains unknown. No base qualities exist here, and no much larger clone lies one base off it. Other DNA sequences in the sample encode the same CDR3.

Trimming removed 0 bases from V and 0 bases from J, leaving 8 bases between the germline ends. CDR1 and CDR2 are drawn from the germline V gene: SGHRS, YFSETQ. Inclusive of the bounding cysteine and phenylalanine, the CDR3 is 15 residues long. CDR3 DNA is the only sequence kept; it has 45 bases, read in frame from the first base. TCRbeta CDR3 regions were amplified from genomic DNA by means of the immunoSEQ Assay, a bias-controlled multiplex PCR. On the authors' methods: Nucleated cell counts per sample were estimated from amplification of reference gene primers within the assay. To quantify the absolute abundance of each unique TCRbeta CDR3 rearrangement, sequence reads were collapsed and filtered. For each sample, productive Simpson clonality was calculated as the square root of Simpson's diversity index over productive rearrangements. As stored in TCRdb, this immuneACCESS dataset retains in-frame rearrangements with V and J assigned. A fraction of the clones does not appear; measured against another copy, unresolved V genes explain less than half of the discrepancy, and the remainder lacks a known reason. Clonal size and the V and J genes are those of that table, whereas D and trimming came from the DNA. This sample is represented by about 480,000 clones; around nine tenths of them were singletons. Approximately 8% of the sample belongs to the ten largest clones.

Participants in the prospective study were aged roughly 18 to 100 years, lived in under 30 United States geographic areas, and enrolled through a virtual design. In the prospective study, participants were assigned to cohorts based on the clinical history participants reported in a screening survey and a study questionnaire. ImmuneRACE Cohort 3 recovered participants were defined by two consecutive negative NP/OP PCR tests, healthcare professional clearance, or symptom resolution. Each participant in the prospective study had whole blood, serum and a nasopharyngeal or oropharyngeal swab collected by mobile phlebotomists. Additional blood draws and questionnaires over an approximately 2-month period could optionally be provided by prospective study participants. Before DNA extraction, blood samples from the prospective study were shipped at room temperature or frozen.

The chain is made from TRBV5-1 and TRBJ2-3; tentative D gene TRBD1, with 6 bases matching. The sequenced sample was PBMCs or T cells enriched from blood (not recorded which). This clonotype was sampled from a woman aged 55 to 70 who had recovered from COVID-19. The DNA sequence is given as TGCGCCAGCAGCTTGGGGACAGCTAGCACAGATACGCAGTATTTT. The resulting protein is CASSLGTASTDTQYF.